This T cell receptor beta chain was profiled in a study of T cell responses to AZD1222 COVID-19 vaccine. The assay was immunoSEQ multiplex PCR, and TCRdb's table has in-frame clones only and misses some. In the table there are about 130,000 clones, roughly 85% of which are singletons. Notes on the study in general: A mostly white British donor set with more females was recruited, and clonal diversity was possibly underestimated.

V was shortened by 2 bases and J by 4 bases, with 11 bases between the two germline ends. The germline V gene has CDR1 MDHEN and CDR2 SYDVKM. The CDR3 contains 14 residues. On this clone: Its cognate antigen is unknown.

The sequences come from peripheral blood, collected on day 0 of MenACWY control vaccination. The genes are TRBV28 and TRBJ1-2; TRBD1 might be the D (5 bases). This sequence originates from an adult in good health. The CDR3 DNA is TGTGCCAGCAGTTTAGGAGCAGGGCCCTATGGCTACACCTTC. Translation gives CASSLGAGPYGYTF.